This T cell receptor (beta chain) was documented in a study of cytomegalovirus exposure and HLA in healthy donors. Background on the study: Early on, a data release was issued that held some 85 million unique TCRs from HLA-typed donors. General study points: A later analysis linked a missense variant in DCLRE1C to the trimming of TCR beta V and J genes. Through in vitro validation, a few CMV-associated chains were shown to be specific for CMV antigens.

The PCR ran on 60 Vbeta and 13 Jbeta primers. Using immunoSEQ multiplex PCR, the repertoire was profiled, and TCRdb retains in-frame clones only, with some absent. The sample contains more than 150,000 clones, roughly nine tenths of which appear only once. Remarks on this clone: Its antigen is not identified.

Sequences were obtained from PBMCs. The TCR originated in a girl in the first two years of life in good health and CMV-seronegative.

The CDR3 loop reads CASSQVPSGRARGDTQYF. In DNA form, the CDR3 reads TGTGCCAGCAGCCAAGTTCCTAGCGGGAGGGCCCGTGGAGATACGCAGTATTTT. The chain joins TRBV4-2 to TRBJ2-3; 12 bases are a match to TRBD2. Trimming at V came to 1 base and at J to 5 bases, leaving 10 bases not matched to a gene. This CDR3 has 18 amino acids. The germline gives CDR1 LGHNA, CDR2 YNFKEQ.